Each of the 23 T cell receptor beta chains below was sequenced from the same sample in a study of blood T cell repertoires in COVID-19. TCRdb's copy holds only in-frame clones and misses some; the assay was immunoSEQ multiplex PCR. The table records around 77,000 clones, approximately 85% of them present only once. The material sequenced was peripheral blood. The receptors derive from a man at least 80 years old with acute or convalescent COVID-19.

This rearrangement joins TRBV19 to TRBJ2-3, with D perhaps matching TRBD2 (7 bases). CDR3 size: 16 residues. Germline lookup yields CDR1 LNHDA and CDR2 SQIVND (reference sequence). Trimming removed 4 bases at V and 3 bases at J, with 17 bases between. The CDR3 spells CASSTTGGGRTDTQYF. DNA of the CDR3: TGTGCCAGTAGTACCACTGGCGGGGGCAGAACAGATACGCAGTATTTT.

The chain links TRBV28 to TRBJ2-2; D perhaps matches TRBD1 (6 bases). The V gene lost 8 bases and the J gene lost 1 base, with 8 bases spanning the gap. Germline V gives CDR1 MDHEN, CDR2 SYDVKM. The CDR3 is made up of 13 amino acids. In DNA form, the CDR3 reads TGTGCCAGCCGGACAGAGAACACCGGGGAGCTGTTTTTT. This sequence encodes CASRTENTGELFF.

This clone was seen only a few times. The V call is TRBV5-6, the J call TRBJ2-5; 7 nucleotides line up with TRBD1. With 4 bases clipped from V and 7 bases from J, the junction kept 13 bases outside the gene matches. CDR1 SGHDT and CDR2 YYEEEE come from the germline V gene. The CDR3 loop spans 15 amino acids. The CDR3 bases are TGTGCCAGCAGCCCCGGGACAGAGGCCCGACGGACCCAGTACTTC. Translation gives CASSPGTEARRTQYF.

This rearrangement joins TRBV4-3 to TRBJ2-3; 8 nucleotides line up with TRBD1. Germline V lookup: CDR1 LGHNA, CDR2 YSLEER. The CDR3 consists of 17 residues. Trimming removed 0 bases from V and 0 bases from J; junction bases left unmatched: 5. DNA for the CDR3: TGCGCCAGCAGCCAAGATCCCCAGGGGGCAAGCACAGATACGCAGTATTTT. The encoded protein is CASSQDPQGASTDTQYF.

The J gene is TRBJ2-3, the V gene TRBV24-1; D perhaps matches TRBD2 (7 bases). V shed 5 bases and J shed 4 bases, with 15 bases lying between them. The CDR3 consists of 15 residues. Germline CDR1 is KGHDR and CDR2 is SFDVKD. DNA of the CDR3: TGTGCCACCAGTGGGACGGGGGGCGCCGCAGATACGCAGTATTTT. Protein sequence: CATSGTGGAADTQYF.

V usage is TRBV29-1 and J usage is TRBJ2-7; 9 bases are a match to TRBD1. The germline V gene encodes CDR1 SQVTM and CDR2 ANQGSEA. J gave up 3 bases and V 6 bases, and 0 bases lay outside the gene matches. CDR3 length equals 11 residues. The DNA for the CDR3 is TGCAGCGTGACAGGGGGCTACGAGCAGTACTTC. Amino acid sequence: CSVTGGYEQYF.

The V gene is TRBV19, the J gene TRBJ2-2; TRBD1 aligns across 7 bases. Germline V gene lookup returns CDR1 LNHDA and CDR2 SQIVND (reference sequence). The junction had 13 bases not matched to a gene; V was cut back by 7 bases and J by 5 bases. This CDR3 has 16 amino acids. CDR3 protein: CASIARGRGRTGELFF. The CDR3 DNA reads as TGTGCCAGTATCGCTAGGGGGCGCGGCAGGACCGGGGAGCTGTTTTTT. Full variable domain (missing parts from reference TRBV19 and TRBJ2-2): DGGITQSPKYLFRKEGQNVTLSCEQNLNHDAMYWYRQDPGQGLRLIYYSQIVNDFQKGDIAEGYSVSREKKESFPLTVTSAQKNPTAFYLCASIARGRGRTGELFFGEGSRLTVL.

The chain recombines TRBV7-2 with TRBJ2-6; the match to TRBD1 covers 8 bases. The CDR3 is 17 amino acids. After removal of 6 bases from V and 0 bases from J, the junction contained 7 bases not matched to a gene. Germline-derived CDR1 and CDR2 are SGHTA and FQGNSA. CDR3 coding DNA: TGTGCCAGCAGTGACAGGGGCGGTTTCTCTGGGGCCAACGTCCTGACTTTC. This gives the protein CASSDRGGFSGANVLTF.

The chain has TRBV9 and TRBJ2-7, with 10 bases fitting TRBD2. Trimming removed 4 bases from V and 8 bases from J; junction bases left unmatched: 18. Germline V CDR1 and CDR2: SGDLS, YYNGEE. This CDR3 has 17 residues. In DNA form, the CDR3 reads TGTGCCAGCAGCCGATCCTTTCCCGGGACTAGCGAATTGAAGCAGTACTTC. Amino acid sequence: CASSRSFPGTSELKQYF.

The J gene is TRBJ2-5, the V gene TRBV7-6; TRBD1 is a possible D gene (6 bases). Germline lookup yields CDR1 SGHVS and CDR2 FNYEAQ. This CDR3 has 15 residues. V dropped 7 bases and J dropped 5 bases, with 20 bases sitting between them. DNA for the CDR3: TGTGCCAGCACCCCCACCCAGGGGCGCGGGGAGACCCAGTACTTC. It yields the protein CASTPTQGRGETQYF.

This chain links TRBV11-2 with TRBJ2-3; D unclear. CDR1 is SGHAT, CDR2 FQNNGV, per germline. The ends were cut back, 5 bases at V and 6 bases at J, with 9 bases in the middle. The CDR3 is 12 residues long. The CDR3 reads CASSPSGDTQYF. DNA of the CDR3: TGTGCCAGCAGCCCCTCCGGGGATACGCAGTATTTT.

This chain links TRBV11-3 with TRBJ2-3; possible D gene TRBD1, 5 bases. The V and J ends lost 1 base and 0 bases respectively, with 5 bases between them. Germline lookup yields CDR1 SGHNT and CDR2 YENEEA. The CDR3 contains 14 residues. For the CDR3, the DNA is TGTGCCAGCAGCTTAGGGACAAGCACAGATACGCAGTATTTT. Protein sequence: CASSLGTSTDTQYF.

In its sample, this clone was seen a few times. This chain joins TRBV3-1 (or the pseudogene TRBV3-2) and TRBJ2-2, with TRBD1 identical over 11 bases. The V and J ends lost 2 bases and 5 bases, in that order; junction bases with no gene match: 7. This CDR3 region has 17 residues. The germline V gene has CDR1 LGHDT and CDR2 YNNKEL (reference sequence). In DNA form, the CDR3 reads TGTGCCAGCAGCCAACATCCGGGACAGGGGGTTACCGGGGAGCTGTTTTTT. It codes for CASSQHPGQGVTGELFF.

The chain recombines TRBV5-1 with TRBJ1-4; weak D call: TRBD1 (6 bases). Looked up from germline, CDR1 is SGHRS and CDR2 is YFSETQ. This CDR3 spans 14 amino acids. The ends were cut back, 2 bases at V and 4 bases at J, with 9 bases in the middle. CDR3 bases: TGCGCCAGCAGCTTCGGGACAAATAATGAAAAACTGTTTTTT. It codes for CASSFGTNNEKLFF.

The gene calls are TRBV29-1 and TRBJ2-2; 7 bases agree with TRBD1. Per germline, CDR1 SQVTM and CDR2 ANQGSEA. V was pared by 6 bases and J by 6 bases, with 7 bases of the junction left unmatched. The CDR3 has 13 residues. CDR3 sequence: CSVRQGPAGELFF. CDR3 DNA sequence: TGCAGCGTCAGACAGGGACCCGCCGGGGAGCTGTTTTTT.

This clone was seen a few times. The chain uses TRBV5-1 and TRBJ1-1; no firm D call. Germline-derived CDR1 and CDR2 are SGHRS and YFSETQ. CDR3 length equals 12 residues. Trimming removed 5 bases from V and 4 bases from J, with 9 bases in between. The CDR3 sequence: CASSPGSTEAFF. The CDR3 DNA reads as TGCGCCAGCAGTCCCGGTAGCACTGAAGCTTTCTTT.

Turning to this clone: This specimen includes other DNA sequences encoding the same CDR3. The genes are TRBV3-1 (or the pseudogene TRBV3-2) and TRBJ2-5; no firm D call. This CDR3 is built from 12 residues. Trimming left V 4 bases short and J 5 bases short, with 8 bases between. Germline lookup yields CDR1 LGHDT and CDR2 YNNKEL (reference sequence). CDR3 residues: CASSRMEETQYF. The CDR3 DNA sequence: TGTGCCAGCAGCCGGATGGAGGAGACCCAGTACTTC.

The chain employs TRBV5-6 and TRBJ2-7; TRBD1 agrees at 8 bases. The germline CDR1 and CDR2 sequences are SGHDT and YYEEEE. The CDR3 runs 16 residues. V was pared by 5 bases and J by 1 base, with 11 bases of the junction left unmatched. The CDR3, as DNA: TGTGCCAGCAGTAGACAGGGGCGAAGGGATTCCTACGAGCAGTACTTC. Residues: CASSRQGRRDSYEQYF.

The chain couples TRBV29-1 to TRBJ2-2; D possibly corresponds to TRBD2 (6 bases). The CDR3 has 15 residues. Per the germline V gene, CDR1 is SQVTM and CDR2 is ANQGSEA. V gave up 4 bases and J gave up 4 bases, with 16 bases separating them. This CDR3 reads CSVGPRGYTTGELFF. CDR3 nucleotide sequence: TGCAGCGTTGGTCCGCGGGGATACACCACCGGGGAGCTGTTTTTT.

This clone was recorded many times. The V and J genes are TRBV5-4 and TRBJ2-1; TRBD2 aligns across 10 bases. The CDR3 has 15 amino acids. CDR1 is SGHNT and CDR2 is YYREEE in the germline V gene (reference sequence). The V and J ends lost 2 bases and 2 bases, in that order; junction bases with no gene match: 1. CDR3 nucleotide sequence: TGTGCCAGCAGCTTAGGGACTAGCGCCTACAATGAGCAGTTCTTC. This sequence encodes CASSLGTSAYNEQFF. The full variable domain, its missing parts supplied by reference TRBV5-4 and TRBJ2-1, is ETGVTQSPTHLIKTRGQQVTLRCSSQSGHNTVSWYQQALGQGPQFIFQYYREEENGRGNFPPRFSGLQFPNYSSELNVNALELDDSALYLCASSLGTSAYNEQFFGPGTRLTVL.

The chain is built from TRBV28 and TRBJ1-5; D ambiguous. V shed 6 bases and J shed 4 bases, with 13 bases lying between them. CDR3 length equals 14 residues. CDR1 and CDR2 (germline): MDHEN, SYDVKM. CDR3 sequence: CASSSGGENQPQHF. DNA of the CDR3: TGTGCCAGCAGCAGCGGAGGTGAAAATCAGCCCCAGCATTTT.

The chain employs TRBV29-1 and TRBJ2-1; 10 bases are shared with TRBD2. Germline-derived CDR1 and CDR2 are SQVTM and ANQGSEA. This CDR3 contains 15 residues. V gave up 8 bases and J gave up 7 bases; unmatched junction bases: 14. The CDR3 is CSSVGLAGEANEQFF. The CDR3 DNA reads TGCAGCTCCGTGGGTCTAGCGGGAGAGGCAAATGAGCAGTTCTTC.

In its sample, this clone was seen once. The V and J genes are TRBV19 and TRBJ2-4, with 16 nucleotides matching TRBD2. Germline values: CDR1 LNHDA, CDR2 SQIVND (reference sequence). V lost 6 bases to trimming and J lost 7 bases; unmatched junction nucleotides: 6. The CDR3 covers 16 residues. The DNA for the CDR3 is TGTGCCAGTAGACCGGGACTAGCGGGGGGGCGGAACATTCAGTACTTC. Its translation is CASRPGLAGGRNIQYF.